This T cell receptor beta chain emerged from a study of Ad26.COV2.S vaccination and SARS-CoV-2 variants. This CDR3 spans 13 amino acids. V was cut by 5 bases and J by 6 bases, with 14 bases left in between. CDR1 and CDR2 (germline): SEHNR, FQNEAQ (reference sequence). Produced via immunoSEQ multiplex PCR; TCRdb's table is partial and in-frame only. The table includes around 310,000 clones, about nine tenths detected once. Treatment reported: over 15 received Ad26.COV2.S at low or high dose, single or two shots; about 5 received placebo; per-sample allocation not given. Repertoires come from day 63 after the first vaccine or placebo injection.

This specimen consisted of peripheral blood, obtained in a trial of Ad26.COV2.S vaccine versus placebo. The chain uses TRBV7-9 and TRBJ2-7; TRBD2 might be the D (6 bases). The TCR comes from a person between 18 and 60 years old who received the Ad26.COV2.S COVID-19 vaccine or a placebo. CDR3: CASSPLLAGEQYF. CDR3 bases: TGTGCCAGCAGCCCGTTACTAGCCGGCGAGCAGTACTTC. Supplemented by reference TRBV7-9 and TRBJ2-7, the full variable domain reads DTGVSQNPRHKITKRGQNVTFRCDPISEHNRLYWYRQTLGQGPEFLTYFQNEAQLEKSRLLSDRFSAERPKGSFSTLEIQRTEQGDSAMYLCASSPLLAGEQYFGPGTRLTVT.